This TCR beta chain appears in the sequencing data of a study of shared clonotypes between healthy human individuals (dated by TCRdb to the early 2020s). About the full investigation: Two women and a few men aged 18 to 49 years were included in the cohort. Different laboratories and diverse techniques were used to prepare libraries and sequence TCR repertoires, to increase sequencing depth and limit assay-specific biases. Leukapheresis yielded between about 0.9 and 8.9 billion PBMCs per donor. To estimate repertoire size and how much clonotypes are shared between individuals, the study performed deep sequencing of blood TCR repertoires from roughly five healthy adults. For each donor, CD4 naive and CD4 memory were each run on three plates, CD8 naive on two plates, and CD8 memory on one plate.

Donors were healthy HIV-negative adults with no recently reported acute infections or vaccinations. All donors were Caucasian adults living in Nashville, Tennessee, USA. Magnetic negative selection was used to enrich CD4+ T cells, after which naive cells were positively selected on CD45RA and the negative fraction became the memory subset. After blood collection by leukapheresis, PBMCs were isolated using Ficoll-Histopaque density gradient centrifugation and then cryopreserved in the vapor phase of liquid nitrogen. Analytical flow cytometry was used to check the purity and quantity of every magnetically sorted T cell population. From each sorted fraction, genomic DNA was isolated and quantified by UV absorbance on a Nanodrop 2000c. Study-wide findings and limitations: Even with the large sequencing depth, rarefaction of the sorted-subset datasets indicated that sequencing was incomplete. The genetic and exposure-history diversity represented was limited by the small number of donors. Approximately 5% of naive CD4, 3.5% of naive CD8, approximately 2% of memory CD4, and about 0.4% of memory CD8 clonotypes were shared across a few donors. Compared with non-shared clonotypes, clonotypes shared by all four sorted-subset donors had higher generation probabilities. Sampling was restricted to blood, and TCR repertoires in tissues likely differ from the TCR repertoires found in blood. Naive subsets generally had larger estimated clonotype richness than memory subsets. Pairwise subsampling led to the expectation that sequencing depth would affect the degree of clonotype sharing among donors.

To note about this clone: Its antigen is unknown. No base-level quality is on record; no much larger clone is a single base apart.

Per the germline V gene (reference sequence), WNHNN is the CDR1 and SYGVQD is the CDR2. The CDR3 has 15 amino acids, counting the end cysteine and phenylalanine. Just the 45-base CDR3 DNA is kept, in frame starting at base 1. Trimming removed 6 bases from V and 5 bases from J; the gene matches leave 10 bases unexplained. Using the deep immunoSEQ assay, TCR CDR3 regions were amplified from genomic DNA by multiplex PCR. For each cell subset, the extracted genomic DNA was distributed evenly across all wells of several immunoSEQ 96-well plates, and each plate served as one replicate. For sorted subsets, 150 to 200 ng genomic DNA, equal to some 28,000 T cell genomes, was loaded into each replicate PCR. Purified libraries were quantified with a Qubit 3.0 fluorometer, sized on a Bioanalyzer 2100, and re-quantified with the KAPA Library Quantification kit. Every immunoSEQ 96-well plate was sequenced on a separate single-read 150-cycle Illumina NextSeq 550 flow cell. In the authors' own workflow: Because only junctional sequences without quality scores were contained in the immunoSEQ output, filtering matching that applied to full-length reads could not be performed. To assign V/J genes and CDR3, sequences were annotated using PyIR, a Python wrapper for IgBLAST v1.9, with IMGT germline references. Reads with weak V/J assignments (E-value above 1e-6), missing CDR3, stop codons, out-of-frame junctions, or ambiguous translated residues were removed. V3J clonotypes were defined as sequences sharing an identical inferred V gene, J gene, and CDR3 amino acid sequence. The percentage overlap between two repertoires was calculated by dividing the number of shared unique clonotypes by the size of the smaller repertoire. Repertoire richness was assessed with RTK rarefaction, the Chao1 estimator, and Recon v2.1 estimates of unobserved clonotypes. OLGA was used to compute generation probabilities for all TCRbeta clonotypes that the gDNA method yielded from a handful of donors. TCRdb carries this immuneACCESS record with in-frame sequences only. Its versions omit some clonotypes, under half of them owing to an unresolved V gene in the studies checked, with the rest unexplained. V, J and clone size are taken as reported in that table, and D and trimming were inferred from the DNA itself. For this sample the table gives 2 million or so clones, of which 95% were detected only once. The ten largest clonotypes hold under 0.15% of the sample.

The sequence came from a young man in good health. The chain couples TRBV10-1 to TRBJ2-7; a stretch of 10 junction bases matches TRBD2. Sequenced sample: naive CD4+ T cells sorted from blood. In light of the paper, this sample's cell subset or site label describes: CD45RA+ positively selected. The CDR3 region: CASSEGAGGLNEQYF. The nucleotide sequence reads TGCGCCAGCAGCGAGGGAGCGGGAGGGCTGAACGAGCAGTACTTC.